This T cell receptor beta chain derives from a study of cytomegalovirus exposure and HLA in healthy donors. Trimming removed 1 base from V and 6 bases from J, with 12 bases in between. The CDR3 runs to 15 residues. Germline V CDR1 and CDR2: MNHEY, SVGAGI. PCR amplification relied on 60 Vbeta primers (plus 13 Jbeta primers). Sequencing used immunoSEQ multiplex PCR; TCRdb keeps in-frame clones, though not all of them. The sample yields approximately 220,000 clones, over 80% seen once. The rearrangement links TRBV6-5 to TRBJ1-4; a possible D gene is TRBD1 (5 bases). Specimen: PBMCs. This receptor was identified in a boy aged 2 to 10 in good health and CMV-seronegative. The DNA for the CDR3 is TGTGCCAGCAGTTACTTATGGGGGGGAGATGAAAAACTGTTTTTT. It translates to CASSYLWGGDEKLFF.